This T cell receptor beta chain originates from a study of shared clonotypes between healthy human individuals. Regarding the study as a whole: Genetic and exposure-history diversity was limited by the few donors. Clonotype sharing levels among donors were expected to vary with sequencing depth.

This clone was detected once. The antigen is unknown. The assay used deep level. Repertoires were generated with immunoSEQ multiplex PCR, while TCRdb's copy carries only in-frame clones and drops some. The sample includes about a million clones, roughly 75% of them seen just once. The germline V gene has CDR1 MNHEY and CDR2 SVGAGI. Trimming took off 0 bases at V and 1 base at J, with 7 bases between the two ends. The CDR3 length is 16 residues. The V call is TRBV6-5, the J call TRBJ1-6; D gene uncertain. The sample consisted of memory CD4+ T cells sorted from blood. Subset given: CD45RA-negative fraction. This receptor was identified in a man in his late teens or twenties in good health. The CDR3 region is CASSYSKGSYNSPLHF. The CDR3 nucleotides are TGTGCCAGCAGTTACTCGAAGGGTTCCTATAATTCACCCCTCCACTTT.